This T cell receptor (beta chain) was obtained from a study of shared clonotypes between healthy human individuals. Naive CD8 isolation took CD45RO-negative cells positively selected for CCR7 and excluded terminally differentiated effector memory CD45RA+ cells. With respect to this clone: Its antigen remains unknown.

Per sorted-subset replicate PCR, input was roughly 220 ng DNA, representing around 28,000 T cell genomes. TCRdb keeps only in-frame clones here, not all; method: immunoSEQ multiplex PCR. There are about 2 million clones in the sample; about 95% occur only once, and roughly 1.1% lies in the top ten. Per germline, CDR1 LNHDA and CDR2 SQIVND (reference sequence). The CDR3 spans 13 residues. V was cut by 2 bases and J by 5 bases, with 10 bases left in between. Broader study findings: Donor scarcity curtailed the genetic and exposure-history diversity represented herein. Generation of non-shared clonotypes was less probable than generation of clonotypes shared by all four donors.

The sequenced material came from naive CD8+ T cells sorted from blood. The sequence came from a man aged 18 to 29 in good health. J is TRBJ2-7 and V is TRBV19; D perhaps matches TRBD1 (5 bases). The CDR3 coding sequence is TGTGCCAGTAGTATATTCCAGGGCGACGAGCAGTACTTC. This codes for CASSIFQGDEQYF.